This T cell receptor beta chain was recovered during a study of blood T cells in healthy people across ages. The wider study: Template-switching capture recovered about one barcoded beta molecule per two T cells.

Peripheral blood was drawn, 7.5 to 10 milliliters per donor. A minimum of 6 micrograms of total RNA was extracted per sample. The CDR3 is 18 residues long. V was pared by 4 bases and J by 0 bases, with 11 bases of the junction left unmatched. CDR1 is SGHTA, CDR2 FQGNSA, per germline. Primed by a sample-barcoded 5' primer and a J-beta primer mix, a second PCR proceeded for 7 to 11 cycles. TCRdb processed the 5' RACE reads anew with MiXCR; each CDR3 protein has one entry. The sample yields approximately 1,700,000 distinct CDR3 sequences, about two fifths seen once. This chain links TRBV7-2 with TRBJ2-3, with 9 bases that match TRBD2. The receptor's source is a human donor in good health. The sequencing input was blood. In nucleotides, the CDR3 is TGTGCCAGCAGCTCCGCAGGGGGTAGCGGGGGCAGCACAGATACGCAGTATTTT. As protein: CASSSAGGSGGSTDTQYF.